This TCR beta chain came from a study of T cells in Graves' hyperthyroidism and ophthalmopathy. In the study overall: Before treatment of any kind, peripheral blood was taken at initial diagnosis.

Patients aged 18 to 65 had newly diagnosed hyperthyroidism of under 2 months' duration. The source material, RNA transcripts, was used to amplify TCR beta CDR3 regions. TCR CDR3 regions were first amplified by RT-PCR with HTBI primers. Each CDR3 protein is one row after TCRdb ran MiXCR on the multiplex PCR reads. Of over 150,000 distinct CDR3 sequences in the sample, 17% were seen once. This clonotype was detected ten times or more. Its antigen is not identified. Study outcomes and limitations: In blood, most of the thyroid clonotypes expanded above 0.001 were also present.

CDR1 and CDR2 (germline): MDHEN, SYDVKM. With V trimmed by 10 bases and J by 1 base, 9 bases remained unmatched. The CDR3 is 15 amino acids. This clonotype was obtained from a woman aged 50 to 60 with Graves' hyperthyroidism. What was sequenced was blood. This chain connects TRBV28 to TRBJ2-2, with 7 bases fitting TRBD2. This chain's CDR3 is CATRRGVWNTGELFF. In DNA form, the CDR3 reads TGTGCCACCCGTCGGGGGGTCTGGAACACCGGGGAGCTGTTTTTT.